The entry below gives a single TCR beta chain sequence along with its context. Its antigen is not known. The time point is: newly diagnosed GD, antithyroid drugs for less than 3 months. Following extraction of RNA from PBMCs, that RNA was used to make the TCR library. According to the study, TCR beta libraries were built with iRepertoire HTBI primers and CDR3-region Arm-PCR. Each CDR3 protein is one row after TCRdb ran MiXCR on the multiplex PCR reads. The table shows about 430,000 distinct CDR3 sequences, with over 14% occurring only once. V lost 0 bases and J lost 7, with 20 bases in between. CDR1 SGHTS and CDR2 YDEGEE come from the germline V gene. The CDR3 sequence is 17 residues long. This record belongs to a study of regulatory T cells in long-lasting Graves disease. The wider study: Those Graves' patients who were newly diagnosed had been on antithyroid drugs under 3 months.

Study-level findings and limits: In persistent patients, shared public clonotypes (roughly 3,000) outnumbered those in new patients (around 1,000). Favored gene segments in persistent disease were TRBV28, TRBJ1-2 and TRBJ2-5.

These records were also assigned to another study, of T cells in Graves' hyperthyroidism and ophthalmopathy. That paper states: Ophthalmopathy prediction by the model preceded onset by a median approximately six months.

The source material was peripheral blood mononuclear cells (PBMCs), sampled at new diagnosis, from a patient treated with antithyroid drugs. V usage is TRBV5-8 and J usage is TRBJ1-5; TRBD1 is a possible D gene (5 bases). The receptor's source is a woman aged 40 to 50 with Graves disease. CDR3: CASSLDSNRPRQQPQHF. Here the CDR3 DNA reads TGTGCCAGCAGCTTGGATTCAAACAGGCCTCGCCAACAGCCCCAGCATTTT. Based on the CDR3 plus reference TRBV5-8 and TRBJ1-5, the full variable domain is EAGVTQSPTHLIKTRGQQATLRCSPISGHTSVYWYQQALGLGLQFLLWYDEGEERNRGNFPPRFSGRQFPNYSSELNVNALELEDSALYLCASSLDSNRPRQQPQHFGDGTRLSIL.